This paragraph covers one T cell receptor beta chain sequence. This entry belongs to a study of blood T cell repertoires in COVID-19. Study in general: Italy, Spain and the United States were the sources of the convalescent and acute COVID-19 samples. PBMCs, B-cell-depleted T cells, or T cells were the source of the cDNA or gDNA that made up the material.

Study processing details: Counts of nucleated cells, estimated from reference gene primer amplification, were obtained. The repertoire was sequenced with immunoSEQ multiplex PCR; TCRdb's copy has only in-frame clones and lacks some. D and trimming come from the DNA, and the V and J calls and clone size come from that table. The sample records about 24,000 clones, roughly four fifths being singletons. The CDR3 consists of 15 residues. V lost 0 bases and J 6 bases, leaving 14 bases between the germline ends. Germline values: CDR1 LGHNA, CDR2 YSLEER. Sequencing was done on a sample of peripheral blood. This TCR was sampled from a human donor in a cohort sampled during active COVID-19. V and J are TRBV4-3 and TRBJ1-2, with D perhaps matching TRBD1 (6 bases). In DNA, the CDR3 is TGCGCCAGCAGCCAAGAAGGCAGGGGAACTGATGGCTACACCTTC. Protein sequence: CASSQEGRGTDGYTF.